This TCR beta chain derives from a study of CD8+CD57+ T cells in acquired aplastic anemia. Germline CDR1 DFQATT, CDR2 SNEGSKA (reference sequence). V gave up 2 bases and J gave up 7 bases; unmatched junction bases: 5. The CDR3 totals 14 residues. This clonotype was observed a handful of times. The template for TCR beta VDJ and CDR3 sequence profiling was genomic DNA. A single record per CDR3 protein comes from TCRdb applying MiXCR to the reads. The profile shows about 400,000 distinct CDR3 sequences, approximately 70% of them singletons. The origin of this receptor is a human donor in good health, serving as a control. The J gene is TRBJ1-6, the V gene TRBV20-1, with TRBD1 matching 7 bases. The sequencing sample was made of sorted CD4+, CD8+, or CD8+CD57+ T cells (not recorded which) from PBMCs. DNA of the CDR3: TGCAGTGCTAGACTCGGGACAGAGAATTCACCCCTCCACTTT. Translating it yields CSARLGTENSPLHF.